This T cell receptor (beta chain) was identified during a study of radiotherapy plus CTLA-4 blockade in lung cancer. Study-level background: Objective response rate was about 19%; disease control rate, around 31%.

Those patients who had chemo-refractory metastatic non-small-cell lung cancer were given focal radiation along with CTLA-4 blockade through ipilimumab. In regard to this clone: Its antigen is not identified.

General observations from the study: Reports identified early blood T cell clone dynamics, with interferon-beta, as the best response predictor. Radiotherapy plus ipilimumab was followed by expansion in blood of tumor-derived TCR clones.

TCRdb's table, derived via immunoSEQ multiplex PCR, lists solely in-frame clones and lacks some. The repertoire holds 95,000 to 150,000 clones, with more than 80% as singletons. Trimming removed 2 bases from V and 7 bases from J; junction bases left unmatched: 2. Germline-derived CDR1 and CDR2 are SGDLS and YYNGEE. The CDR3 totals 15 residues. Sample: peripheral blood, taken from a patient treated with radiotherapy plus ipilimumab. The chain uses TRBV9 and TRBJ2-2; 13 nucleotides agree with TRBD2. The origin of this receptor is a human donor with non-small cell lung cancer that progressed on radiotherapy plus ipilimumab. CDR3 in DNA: TGTGCCAGCAGCGTGGGGACTAGCGGGAACGGGGAGCTGTTTTTT. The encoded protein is CASSVGTSGNGELFF.